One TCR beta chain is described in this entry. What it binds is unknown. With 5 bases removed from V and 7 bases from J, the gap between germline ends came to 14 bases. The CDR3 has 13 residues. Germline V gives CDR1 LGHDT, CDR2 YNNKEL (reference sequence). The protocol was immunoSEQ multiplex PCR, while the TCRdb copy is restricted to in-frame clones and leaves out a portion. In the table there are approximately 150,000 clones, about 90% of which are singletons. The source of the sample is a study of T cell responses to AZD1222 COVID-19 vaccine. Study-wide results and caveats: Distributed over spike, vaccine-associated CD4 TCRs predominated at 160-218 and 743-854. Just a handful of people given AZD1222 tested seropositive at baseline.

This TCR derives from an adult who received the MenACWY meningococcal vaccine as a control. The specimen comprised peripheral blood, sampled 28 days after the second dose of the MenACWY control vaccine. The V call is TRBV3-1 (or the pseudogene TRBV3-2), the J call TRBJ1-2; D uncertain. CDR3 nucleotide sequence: TGTGCCAGCAGCGAGTCATCAAAAGGTGGCTACACCTTC. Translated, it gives CASSESSKGGYTF.